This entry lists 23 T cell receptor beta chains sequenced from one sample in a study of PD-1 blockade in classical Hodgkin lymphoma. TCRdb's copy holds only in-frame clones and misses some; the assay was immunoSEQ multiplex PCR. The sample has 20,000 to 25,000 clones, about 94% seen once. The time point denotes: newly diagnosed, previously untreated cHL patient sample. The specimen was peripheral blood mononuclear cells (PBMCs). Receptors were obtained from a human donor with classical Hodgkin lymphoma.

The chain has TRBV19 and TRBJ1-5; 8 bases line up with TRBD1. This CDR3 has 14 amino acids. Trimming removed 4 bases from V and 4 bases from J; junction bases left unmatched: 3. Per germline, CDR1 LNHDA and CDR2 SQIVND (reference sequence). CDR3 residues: CASSKDRVNQPQHF. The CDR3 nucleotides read TGTGCCAGTAGTAAGGACAGGGTAAATCAGCCCCAGCATTTT.

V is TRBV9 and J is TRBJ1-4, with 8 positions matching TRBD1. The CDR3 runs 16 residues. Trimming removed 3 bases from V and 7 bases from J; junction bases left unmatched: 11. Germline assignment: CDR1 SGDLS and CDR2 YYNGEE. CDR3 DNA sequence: TGTGCCAGCAGCGGAGGAGACAGGGGATCGGGTGAAAAACTGTTTTTT. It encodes CASSGGDRGSGEKLFF. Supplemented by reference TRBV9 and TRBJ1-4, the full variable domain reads DSGVTQTPKHLITATGQRVTLRCSPRSGDLSVYWYQQSLDQGLQFLIQYYNGEERAKGNILERFSAQQFPDLHSELNLSSLELGDSALYFCASSGGDRGSGEKLFFGSGTQLSVL.

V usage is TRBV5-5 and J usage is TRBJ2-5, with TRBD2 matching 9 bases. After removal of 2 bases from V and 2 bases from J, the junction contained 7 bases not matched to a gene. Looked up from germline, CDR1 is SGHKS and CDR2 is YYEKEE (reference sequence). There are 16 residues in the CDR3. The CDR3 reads CASSLGGGGGQETQYF. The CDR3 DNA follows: TGTGCCAGCAGCTTAGGTGGCGGGGGGGGTCAAGAGACCCAGTACTTC.

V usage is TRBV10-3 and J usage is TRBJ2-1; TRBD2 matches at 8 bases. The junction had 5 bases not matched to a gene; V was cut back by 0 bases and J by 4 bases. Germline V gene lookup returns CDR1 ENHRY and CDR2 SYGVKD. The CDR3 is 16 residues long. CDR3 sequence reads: CAISESASGLYNEQFF. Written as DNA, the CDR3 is TGTGCCATCAGTGAGTCGGCTAGCGGGCTTTACAATGAGCAGTTCTTC.

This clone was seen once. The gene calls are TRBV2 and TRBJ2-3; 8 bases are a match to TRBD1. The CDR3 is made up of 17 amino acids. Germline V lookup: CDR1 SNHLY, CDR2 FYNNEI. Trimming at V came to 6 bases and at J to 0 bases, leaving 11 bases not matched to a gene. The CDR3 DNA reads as TGTGCCAGCAGACGCAGCAGGGGGCAGTTAAGCACAGATACGCAGTATTTT. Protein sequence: CASRRSRGQLSTDTQYF.

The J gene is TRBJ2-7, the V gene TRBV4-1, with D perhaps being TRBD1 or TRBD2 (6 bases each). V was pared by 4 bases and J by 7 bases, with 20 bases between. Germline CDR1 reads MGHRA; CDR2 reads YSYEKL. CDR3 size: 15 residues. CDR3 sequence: CASSPRDSARGEQYF. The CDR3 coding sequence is TGCGCCAGCAGCCCCCGGGACTCCGCGAGGGGGGAGCAGTACTTC.

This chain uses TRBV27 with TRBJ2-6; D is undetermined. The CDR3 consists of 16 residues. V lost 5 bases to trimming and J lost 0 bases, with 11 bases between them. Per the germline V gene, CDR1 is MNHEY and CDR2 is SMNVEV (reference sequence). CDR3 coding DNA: TGTGCCAGCAGTATAAGCAGGCGCTCTGGGGCCAACGTCCTGACTTTC. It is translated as CASSISRRSGANVLTF.

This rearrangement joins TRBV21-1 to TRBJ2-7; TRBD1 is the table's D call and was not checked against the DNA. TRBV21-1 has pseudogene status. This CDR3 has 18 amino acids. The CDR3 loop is CASSAPRGMGQSAYEQYF. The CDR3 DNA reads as TGTGCCAGCAGCGCGCCAAGGGGGATGGGACAGTCCGCCTACGAGCAGTACTTC.

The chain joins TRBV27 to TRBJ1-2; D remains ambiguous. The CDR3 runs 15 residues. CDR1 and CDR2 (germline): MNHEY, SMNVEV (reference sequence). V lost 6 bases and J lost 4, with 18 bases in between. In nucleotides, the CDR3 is TGTGCCAGCAGAGGGAGGGAGGAGGGTCGCTATGGCTACACCTTC. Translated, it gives CASRGREEGRYGYTF.

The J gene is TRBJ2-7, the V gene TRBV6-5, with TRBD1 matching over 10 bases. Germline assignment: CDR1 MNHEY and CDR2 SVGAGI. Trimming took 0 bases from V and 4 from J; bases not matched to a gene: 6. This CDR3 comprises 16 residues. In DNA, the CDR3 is TGTGCCAGCAGTTACTCAGGCGGGACAGGGGCTTACGAGCAGTACTTC. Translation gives CASSYSGGTGAYEQYF.

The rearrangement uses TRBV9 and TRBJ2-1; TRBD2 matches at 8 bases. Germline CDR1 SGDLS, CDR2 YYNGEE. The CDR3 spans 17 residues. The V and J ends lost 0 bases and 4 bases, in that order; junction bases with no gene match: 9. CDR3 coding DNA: TGTGCCAGCAGCGTAGATCCCTCTGCGGGGGGATACAATGAGCAGTTCTTC. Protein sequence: CASSVDPSAGGYNEQFF.

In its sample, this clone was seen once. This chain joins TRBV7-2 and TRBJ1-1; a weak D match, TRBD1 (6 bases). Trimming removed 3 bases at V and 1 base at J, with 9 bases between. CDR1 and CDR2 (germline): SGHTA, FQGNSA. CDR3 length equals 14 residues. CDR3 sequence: CASSFDRWNTEAFF. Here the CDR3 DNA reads TGTGCCAGCAGCTTTGACAGGTGGAACACTGAAGCTTTCTTT.

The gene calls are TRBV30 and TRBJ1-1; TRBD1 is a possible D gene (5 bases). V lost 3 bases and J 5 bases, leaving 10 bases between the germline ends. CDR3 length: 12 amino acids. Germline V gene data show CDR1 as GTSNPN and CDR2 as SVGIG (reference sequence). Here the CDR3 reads CAWSQGGTEAFF. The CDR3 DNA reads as TGTGCCTGGAGCCAGGGTGGAACTGAAGCTTTCTTT.

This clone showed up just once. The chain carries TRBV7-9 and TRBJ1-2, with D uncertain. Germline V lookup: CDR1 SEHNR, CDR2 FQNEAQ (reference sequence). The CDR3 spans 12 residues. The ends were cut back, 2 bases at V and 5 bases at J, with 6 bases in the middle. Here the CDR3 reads CASSLWRYGYTF. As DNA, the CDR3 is TGTGCCAGCAGCTTATGGCGGTATGGCTACACCTTC.

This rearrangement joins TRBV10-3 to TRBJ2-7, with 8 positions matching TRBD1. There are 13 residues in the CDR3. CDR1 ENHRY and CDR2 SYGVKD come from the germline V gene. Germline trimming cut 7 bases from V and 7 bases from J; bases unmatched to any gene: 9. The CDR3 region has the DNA TGTGCCATCAACGGACAGGGCCGGGGGGAGCAGTACTTC. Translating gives CAINGQGRGEQYF.

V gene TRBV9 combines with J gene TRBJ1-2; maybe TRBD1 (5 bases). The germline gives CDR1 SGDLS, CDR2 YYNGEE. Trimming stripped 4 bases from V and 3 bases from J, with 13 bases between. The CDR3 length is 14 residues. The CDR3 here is CASSSGGGDYGYTF. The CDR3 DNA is TGTGCCAGCAGCTCCGGGGGGGGTGACTATGGCTACACCTTC.

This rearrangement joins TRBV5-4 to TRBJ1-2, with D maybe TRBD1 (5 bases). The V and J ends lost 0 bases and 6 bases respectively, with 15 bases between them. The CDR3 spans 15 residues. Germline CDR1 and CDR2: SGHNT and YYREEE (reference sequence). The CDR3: CASSLASRAGNGYTF. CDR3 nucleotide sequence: TGTGCCAGCAGCTTGGCGTCCAGGGCGGGGAATGGCTACACCTTC.

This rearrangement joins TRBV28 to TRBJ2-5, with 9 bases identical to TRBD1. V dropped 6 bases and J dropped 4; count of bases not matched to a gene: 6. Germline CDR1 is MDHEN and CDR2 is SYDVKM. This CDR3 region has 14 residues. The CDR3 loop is CASSSDRGRETQYF. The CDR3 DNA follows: TGTGCCAGCAGCTCGGACAGGGGAAGAGAGACCCAGTACTTC. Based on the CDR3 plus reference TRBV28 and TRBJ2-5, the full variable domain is DVKVTQSSRYLVKRTGEKVFLECVQDMDHENMFWYRQDPGLGLRLIYFSYDVKMKEKGDIPEGYSVSREKKERFSLILESASTNQTSMYLCASSSDRGRETQYFGPGTRLLVL.

CDR3 region: CASRTTDREVDSTF. CDR3 coding DNA: TGTGCCAGCAGAACTACGGACAGGGAGGTGGATTCCACCTTC. V is TRBV5-5 and J is TRBJ1-2, with 8 bases aligning to TRBD1. The ends lost 5 bases at V and 13 bases at J; junction bases unmatched: 16. The germline gives CDR1 SGHKS, CDR2 YYEKEE (reference sequence). The CDR3 covers 14 residues.

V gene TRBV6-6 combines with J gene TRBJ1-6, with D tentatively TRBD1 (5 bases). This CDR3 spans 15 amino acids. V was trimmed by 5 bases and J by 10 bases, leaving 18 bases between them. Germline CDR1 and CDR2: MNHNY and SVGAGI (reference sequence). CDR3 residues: CASSAGERSWSPLHF. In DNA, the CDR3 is TGTGCCAGCAGTGCGGGGGAGCGCTCTTGGTCACCCCTCCACTTT.

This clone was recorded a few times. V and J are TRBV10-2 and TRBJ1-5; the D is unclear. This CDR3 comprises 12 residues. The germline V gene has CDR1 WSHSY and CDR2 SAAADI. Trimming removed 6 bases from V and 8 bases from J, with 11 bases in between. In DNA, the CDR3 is TGCGCCAGCAGGGAAGGGAGCGAGCCCCAGCATTTT. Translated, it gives CASREGSEPQHF.

The CDR3 bases are TGTGCCAGCAGTCAGGGAGCCACTGAAGCTTTCTTT. It translates to CASSQGATEAFF. This sequence joins TRBV2 and TRBJ1-1; a possible D gene is TRBD1 (5 bases). Trimming removed 5 bases from V and 4 bases from J, with 8 bases in between. This CDR3 is built from 12 residues. CDR1 SNHLY and CDR2 FYNNEI come from the germline V gene.

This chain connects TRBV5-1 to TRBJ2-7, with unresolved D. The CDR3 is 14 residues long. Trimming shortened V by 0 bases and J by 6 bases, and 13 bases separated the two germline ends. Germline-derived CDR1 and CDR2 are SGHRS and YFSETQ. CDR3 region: CASSLATGFGEQYF. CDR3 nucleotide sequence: TGCGCCAGCAGCTTGGCCACGGGTTTCGGCGAGCAGTACTTC.